This TCR beta chain was found in a study of blood T cell repertoires in COVID-19. Background on the study: The study drew acute and convalescent COVID-19 samples from the United States, Italy and Spain. Sample material is recorded as cDNA or gDNA derived from T cells, B-cell-depleted T cells, or PBMCs.

CDR3 length equals 15 residues. CDR1 is LGHDT and CDR2 is YNNKEL in the germline V gene (reference sequence). The germline V and J ends were trimmed by 1 base and 6 bases, with 12 bases remaining between them. In the original processing: Quantification of nucleated cells was approximated via reference gene primer amplification. The repertoire was sequenced with immunoSEQ multiplex PCR; TCRdb's copy has only in-frame clones and lacks some. Clonal size and the V and J genes are those of that table, whereas D and trimming came from the DNA. The sample lists 210,000 or so clones, 84% occurring once. This receptor was obtained from an elderly woman with active or convalescent COVID-19. The V call is TRBV3-1 (or the pseudogene TRBV3-2), the J call TRBJ1-4, with D perhaps matching TRBD1 (5 bases). The specimen was peripheral blood. CDR3 residues: CASSQGVGGHEKLFF. The DNA of the CDR3 is TGTGCCAGCAGCCAAGGTGTCGGGGGTCATGAAAAACTGTTTTTT.